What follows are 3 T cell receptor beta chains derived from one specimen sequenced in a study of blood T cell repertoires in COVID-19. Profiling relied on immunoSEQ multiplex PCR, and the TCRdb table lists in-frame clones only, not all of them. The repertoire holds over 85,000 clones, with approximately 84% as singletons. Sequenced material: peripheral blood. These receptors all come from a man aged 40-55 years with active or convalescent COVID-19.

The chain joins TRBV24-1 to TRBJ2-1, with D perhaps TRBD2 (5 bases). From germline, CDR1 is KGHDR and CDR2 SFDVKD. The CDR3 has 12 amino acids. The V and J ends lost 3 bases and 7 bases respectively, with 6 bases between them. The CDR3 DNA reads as TGTGCCACCAGTGATCCGGGGAATGAGCAGTTCTTC. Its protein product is CATSDPGNEQFF.

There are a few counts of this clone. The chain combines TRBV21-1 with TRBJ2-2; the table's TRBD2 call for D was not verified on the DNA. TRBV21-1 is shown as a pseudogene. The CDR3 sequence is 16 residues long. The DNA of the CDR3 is TGTGCCAGCAGCAAAGTTAGGACCGGAGGTCCCGGGGAGCTGTTTTTT. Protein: CASSKVRTGGPGELFF.

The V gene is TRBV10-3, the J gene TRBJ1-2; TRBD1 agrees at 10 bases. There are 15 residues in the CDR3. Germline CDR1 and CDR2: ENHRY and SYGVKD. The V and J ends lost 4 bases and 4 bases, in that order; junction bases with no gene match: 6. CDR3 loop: CAISAGDRGGYGYTF. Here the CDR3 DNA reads TGTGCCATCAGTGCAGGGGACAGGGGAGGCTATGGCTACACCTTC.